Following are 9 T cell receptor beta chains from one sample sequenced in a study of early T cells in non-severe SARS-CoV-2 infection. Each CDR3 protein is one row after TCRdb ran MiXCR on the 5' RACE reads. This table has tens of thousands of distinct CDR3 sequences, approximately 14% appearing once. The sample in question was whole blood, obtained at baseline. The receptors come from an adult who was a healthcare worker with PCR-confirmed SARS-CoV-2 infection or an uninfected control (not recorded which).

The J gene is TRBJ2-1, the V gene TRBV11-2; TRBD2 agrees at 14 bases. Germline loops: CDR1 SGHAT, CDR2 FQNNGV. The CDR3 spans 16 residues. The V gene end was trimmed by 5 bases and the J gene end by 8 bases; junction bases not matched to a gene: 8. The CDR3 is CASSPWTSGRKDEQFF. For the CDR3, the DNA is TGTGCCAGCAGCCCCTGGACTAGCGGGAGGAAGGATGAGCAGTTCTTC.

V and J are TRBV12-3 or TRBV12-4 and TRBJ2-7; 7 bases are a match to TRBD1. The CDR3 has 15 residues. V lost 3 bases and J lost 0; bases outside the gene matches: 5. The CDR3 nucleotides read TGTGCCAGCAGTTTTAACCGGGACAGCTCCTACGAGCAGTACTTC. Residues: CASSFNRDSSYEQYF.

The chain joins TRBV20-1 to TRBJ2-7; D not certain. The CDR3 has 10 residues. The V end lost 5 bases, the J end lost 3 bases, and 5 bases lay between the germline ends. Germline loops: CDR1 DFQATT, CDR2 SNEGSKA (reference sequence). Here the CDR3 reads CSAVYYEQYF. The CDR3 nucleotides read TGCAGTGCTGTCTACTACGAGCAGTACTTC.

This clonotype was counted a few times. J is TRBJ1-1 and V is TRBV30; D is unclear. The V and J ends lost 3 bases and 1 base respectively, with 9 bases between them. The germline V gene encodes CDR1 GTSNPN and CDR2 SVGIG (reference sequence). CDR3 length: 13 amino acids. In nucleotides, the CDR3 is TGTGCCTGGAGCCTAGGATCGAACACTGAAGCTTTCTTT. Protein product: CAWSLGSNTEAFF.

This clonotype has a handful of counts. V and J are TRBV28 and TRBJ2-7; D is possibly TRBD2 (6 bases). V lost 4 bases and J 3 bases, leaving 13 bases between the germline ends. The V gene's germline CDR1 is MDHEN and CDR2 SYDVKM. The CDR3 covers 14 residues. The CDR3: CASSSRRRDYEQYF. Written as DNA, the CDR3 is TGTGCCAGCAGTTCTCGGAGGAGGGACTACGAGCAGTACTTC.

This clonotype was detected many times. The rearrangement joins TRBV20-1 to TRBJ2-7; 10 nucleotides match TRBD2. The V gene end was trimmed by 5 bases and the J gene end by 4 bases; junction bases not matched to a gene: 11. Germline-derived CDR1 and CDR2 are DFQATT and SNEGSKA (reference sequence). The length of the CDR3 is 15 residues. For the CDR3, the DNA is TGCAGTGCTGTTCCCCCGGGACTAGCGTCATACGAGCAGTACTTC. Protein sequence: CSAVPPGLASYEQYF.

The chain recombines TRBV20-1 with TRBJ2-7, with 8 nucleotides matching TRBD2. The CDR3 covers 14 residues. Looked up from germline, CDR1 is DFQATT and CDR2 is SNEGSKA (reference sequence). The V gene end was trimmed by 1 base and the J gene end by 7 bases; junction bases not matched to a gene: 9. The DNA of the CDR3 is TGCAGTGCTAGAGTTGCGGGAGGTTCTAGGGAGCAGTACTTC. This encodes CSARVAGGSREQYF.

This clonotype showed up just a few times. The genes are TRBV5-1 and TRBJ2-7; D is uncertain. The V end was cut by 2 bases, the J end by 2 bases, with 11 bases between. Germline loops: CDR1 SGHRS, CDR2 YFSETQ. This CDR3 is 14 amino acids long. CDR3 DNA: TGCGCCAGCAGCTTCCAAAGGCCCGCCTACGAGCAGTACTTC. Amino acid sequence: CASSFQRPAYEQYF.

This clonotype was counted ten times or more. The chain has TRBV5-4 and TRBJ2-7, with 7 positions matching TRBD1. The germline CDR1 and CDR2 sequences are SGHNT and YYREEE (reference sequence). CDR3 length: 15 amino acids. V lost 5 bases to trimming and J lost 0 bases; unmatched junction nucleotides: 8. The DNA for the CDR3 is TGTGCCAGCAGAGACTCCGGGACAGACTCCTACGAGCAGTACTTC. As protein: CASRDSGTDSYEQYF.